This passage covers 25 T cell receptor beta chains from one sample sequenced in a study of blood T cell repertoires in COVID-19. Measured with immunoSEQ multiplex PCR; TCRdb has only the in-frame clones, and not every one. This sample yields around 150,000 clones, of which around 85% are seen a single time; 9.5% to 12% belongs to the top ten. The sample was peripheral blood. The receptors originated from a man in his sixties with active or convalescent COVID-19.

The V gene is TRBV28, the J gene TRBJ2-5, with D maybe TRBD1 (6 bases). The germline V gene encodes CDR1 MDHEN and CDR2 SYDVKM. The CDR3 extends over 12 amino acids. Trimming removed 8 bases at V and 5 bases at J, with 12 bases between. CDR3 residues: CASGRGLETQYF. Here the CDR3 DNA reads TGTGCCAGCGGCAGGGGTCTTGAGACCCAGTACTTC.

The chain recombines TRBV11-2 with TRBJ1-2; D gene unclear. The CDR3 length is 12 residues. Germline values: CDR1 SGHAT, CDR2 FQNNGV. V dropped 5 bases and J dropped 13 bases, with 17 bases sitting between them. The CDR3: CASSPVASLPTF. Here the CDR3 DNA reads TGTGCCAGCAGCCCTGTGGCATCCCTCCCCACCTTC. The full variable domain, rest sourced from reference TRBV11-2 and TRBJ1-2, is EAGVAQSPRYKIIEKRQSVAFWCNPISGHATLYWYQQILGQGPKLLIQFQNNGVVDDSQLPKDRFSAERLKGVDSTLKIQPAKLEDSAVYLCASSPVASLPTFGSGTRLTVV.

J is TRBJ1-6 and V is TRBV24-1, with 8 bases fitting TRBD1. The CDR3 runs 14 residues. CDR1 and CDR2 from the germline V gene are KGHDR and SFDVKD. J was trimmed by 7 bases and V by 5 bases; bases with no gene match: 3. The CDR3 is CATSAGTGNSPLHF. CDR3 coding DNA: TGTGCCACCAGTGCCGGGACAGGCAATTCACCCCTCCACTTT.

This clone has more than one count but fewer than ten. The chain has TRBV7-2 and TRBJ1-2, with 8 bases matching TRBD1. The CDR3 is 16 amino acids. Germline CDR1 reads SGHTA; CDR2 reads FQGNSA. Trimming at V came to 2 bases and at J to 4 bases, leaving 9 bases not matched to a gene. The CDR3 nucleotides are TGTGCCAGCAGCTTAAACTGGGCAGGGGGCGGCTATGGCTACACCTTC. It yields the protein CASSLNWAGGGYGYTF.

This chain links TRBV2 with TRBJ2-5; 8 bases are shared with TRBD1. The V gene end was trimmed by 10 bases and the J gene end by 1 base; junction bases not matched to a gene: 8. CDR1 is SNHLY, CDR2 FYNNEI, per germline. The CDR3 is 14 residues long. The CDR3 DNA sequence: TGTGCCAACATTCTAGGACAGGGCCAAGAGACCCAGTACTTC. Its protein is CANILGQGQETQYF.

The chain uses TRBV5-1 and TRBJ2-7; possible D gene TRBD2, 6 bases. Germline V lookup: CDR1 SGHRS, CDR2 YFSETQ. The CDR3 spans 14 residues. V gave up 5 bases and J gave up 1 base, with 13 bases separating them. DNA of the CDR3: TGCGCCAGCAGAATGACTAGTATGTCCTACGAGCAGTACTTC. Encoded protein: CASRMTSMSYEQYF.

This chain links TRBV7-2 with TRBJ2-1; D is undetermined. CDR1 SGHTA and CDR2 FQGNSA come from the germline V gene. This CDR3 has 14 residues. V gave up 1 base and J gave up 9 bases, with 13 bases separating them. For the CDR3, the DNA is TGTGCCAGCAGCTTAGAAATGGTACGAGGTGAGCAGTTCTTC. Translation gives CASSLEMVRGEQFF.

The J gene is TRBJ2-1, the V gene TRBV4-2; 12 nucleotides line up with TRBD2. The J segment lost 7 bases and the V segment lost 3 bases, leaving 7 bases of the junction unmatched. Germline assignment: CDR1 LGHNA and CDR2 YNFKEQ. This CDR3 region has 16 residues. CDR3 sequence: CASSQLAGGLSNEQFF. CDR3 in DNA: TGTGCCAGCAGCCAGCTAGCGGGGGGGCTTTCAAATGAGCAGTTCTTC.

The chain couples TRBV18 to TRBJ2-7, with 7 positions matching TRBD2. The CDR3 has 15 residues. The V and J ends lost 6 bases and 0 bases, in that order; junction bases with no gene match: 8. The germline CDR1 and CDR2 sequences are KGHSH and LQKENI. The CDR3 DNA reads as TGTGCCAGCTCCCAGCGCGGGGGAGGCTCCTACGAGCAGTACTTC. Its protein is CASSQRGGGSYEQYF.

This clone was seen ten or more times. The rearrangement joins TRBV12-5 to TRBJ2-1, with a tentative D call TRBD1 (6 bases). Per the germline V gene, CDR1 is LGHNT and CDR2 is FRNRAP. The CDR3 has 15 residues. V was clipped by 6 bases and J by 2 bases, with 14 bases between them. CDR3 amino acids: CASGRTGKTYNEQFF. In DNA form, the CDR3 reads TGTGCTAGTGGCCGTACAGGGAAGACCTACAATGAGCAGTTCTTC.

The V and J genes are TRBV25-1 and TRBJ1-1, with 12 bases that match TRBD1. Germline V gives CDR1 MGHDK, CDR2 SYGVNS. Losses at the gene ends were 3 bases for V and 5 bases for J; bases not matched to a gene: 7. The CDR3 sequence is 16 residues long. CDR3 bases: TGTGCCAGCAGTGACCCCCGGGACAGGGGGCTGACTGAAGCTTTCTTT. This translates into CASSDPRDRGLTEAFF.

The V and J genes are TRBV5-1 and TRBJ2-5; D is possibly TRBD2 (6 bases). Trimming removed 4 bases from V and 1 base from J, with 14 bases in between. Germline CDR1 reads SGHRS; CDR2 reads YFSETQ. This CDR3 contains 15 residues. DNA for the CDR3: TGCGCCAGCAGCGCTGGCTTCGGGGGCCAAGAGACCCAGTACTTC. Residues: CASSAGFGGQETQYF.

This clone was counted between two and nine times. This sequence joins TRBV18 and TRBJ2-1; 14 bases line up with TRBD2. Germline V gene data show CDR1 as KGHSH and CDR2 as LQKENI. V trimming: 4 bases; J trimming: 4 bases; junction bases outside the gene matches: 9. The CDR3 runs 18 residues. In DNA, the CDR3 is TGTGCCAGCTCACGGCCCGGGACTAGCGGGGGCGCATACAATGAGCAGTTCTTC. It specifies CASSRPGTSGGAYNEQFF.

The gene calls are TRBV6-1 and TRBJ1-4; 8 bases agree with TRBD1. CDR3 length equals 16 residues. The germline CDR1 and CDR2 sequences are MNHNS and SASEGT. With V trimmed by 0 bases and J by 9 bases, 9 bases remained unmatched. CDR3 sequence reads: CASSEAQGAGSQKLFF. The CDR3, as DNA: TGTGCCAGCAGTGAAGCGCAGGGGGCCGGCTCGCAAAAACTGTTTTTT.

In DNA, the CDR3 is TGTGCCAGTAGACCCCGGGACAGGGTCTCAGATACGCAGTATTTT. This sequence encodes CASRPRDRVSDTQYF. V usage is TRBV19 and J usage is TRBJ2-3, with 9 bases that match TRBD1. The CDR3 covers 15 residues. After removal of 6 bases from V and 4 bases from J, the junction contained 8 bases not matched to a gene. Germline V gene data show CDR1 as LNHDA and CDR2 as SQIVND (reference sequence).

The J gene is TRBJ2-5, the V gene TRBV12-3 or TRBV12-4, with D perhaps TRBD1 (5 bases). CDR3 length: 13 amino acids. The V end lost 7 bases, the J end lost 5 bases, and 14 bases lay between the germline ends. CDR3 DNA: TGTGCCAGCAAGACGACGACAGCCGAGACCCAGTACTTC. Translating it yields CASKTTTAETQYF.

This clone appeared a few times. J is TRBJ2-5 and V is TRBV3-1 (or the pseudogene TRBV3-2); the D gene is possibly TRBD1 (5 bases). The V gene lost 5 bases and the J gene lost 5 bases, with 9 bases spanning the gap. CDR1 and CDR2 from the germline V gene are LGHDT and YNNKEL (reference sequence). The CDR3 is 12 residues long. The CDR3 is CASSFRQETQYF. CDR3 bases: TGTGCCAGCAGCTTTCGACAGGAGACCCAGTACTTC.

This clone showed up just once. This rearrangement joins TRBV7-9 to TRBJ2-1; 8 bases line up with TRBD2. CDR3 size: 15 residues. Germline lookup yields CDR1 SEHNR and CDR2 FQNEAQ (reference sequence). J gave up 0 bases and V 6 bases, and 4 bases lay outside the gene matches. CDR3 coding DNA: TGTGCCAGCAGTGCAAGCGGGGGCTCCTACAATGAGCAGTTCTTC. It translates to CASSASGGSYNEQFF. Full variable domain (remainder filled in from reference TRBV7-9 and TRBJ2-1): DTGVSQNPRHKITKRGQNVTFRCDPISEHNRLYWYRQTLGQGPEFLTYFQNEAQLEKSRLLSDRFSAERPKGSFSTLEIQRTEQGDSAMYLCASSASGGSYNEQFFGPGTRLTVL.

This chain connects TRBV5-1 to TRBJ2-5; D might be TRBD2 (5 bases). Trimming shortened V by 0 bases and J by 0 bases, and 9 bases separated the two germline ends. This CDR3 has 15 residues. CDR1 and CDR2 from the germline V gene are SGHRS and YFSETQ. The chain's CDR3 is CASSLGRGYQETQYF. The CDR3 coding sequence is TGCGCCAGCAGCTTGGGGCGAGGGTACCAAGAGACCCAGTACTTC.

This clone was seen more than once but under ten times. This chain uses TRBV3-1 (or the pseudogene TRBV3-2) with TRBJ2-7; TRBD2 agrees at 10 bases. CDR3 length: 17 amino acids. From germline, CDR1 is LGHDT and CDR2 YNNKEL (reference sequence). V was pared by 1 base and J by 4 bases, with 10 bases of the junction left unmatched. The CDR3 here is CASSQAAAASGSYEQYF. CDR3 sequence (DNA): TGTGCCAGCAGCCAAGCGGCCGCAGCTAGCGGGAGTTACGAGCAGTACTTC.

The chain is built from TRBV12-5 and TRBJ1-1; D perhaps matches TRBD1 (5 bases). The CDR3 runs 16 residues. V lost 0 bases and J lost 0, with 11 bases in between. Germline V gives CDR1 LGHNT, CDR2 FRNRAP. The CDR3: CASGLVGVGVNTEAFF. The CDR3 nucleotides are TGTGCTAGTGGTTTGGTAGGCGTAGGGGTGAACACTGAAGCTTTCTTT.

V usage is TRBV11-2 and J usage is TRBJ2-3; a possible D gene is TRBD2 (8 bases). The V and J ends lost 5 bases and 2 bases respectively, with 20 bases between them. Germline V gene data show CDR1 as SGHAT and CDR2 as FQNNGV. The CDR3 is 17 amino acids. CDR3 residues: CASSRGPGTRYTDTQYF. The CDR3 DNA follows: TGTGCCAGCAGCAGGGGGCCCGGGACTAGATACACAGATACGCAGTATTTT.

This clone was detected ten times or more. V is TRBV12-3 or TRBV12-4 and J is TRBJ1-2, with TRBD1 matching 7 bases. Trimming removed 1 base from V and 8 bases from J; junction bases left unmatched: 4. This CDR3 comprises 13 residues. CDR3 sequence reads: CASSLGFRGGYTF. In DNA, the CDR3 is TGTGCCAGCAGTTTAGGTTTCAGGGGGGGCTACACCTTC.

V and J are TRBV4-2 and TRBJ1-2; D might be TRBD1 (5 bases). The CDR3 is 14 amino acids. Germline loops: CDR1 LGHNA, CDR2 YNFKEQ. V gave up 4 bases and J gave up 10 bases, with 19 bases separating them. The CDR3 reads CASSPSGGNPPYTF. The CDR3, as DNA: TGTGCCAGCAGCCCGTCGGGGGGTAACCCTCCCTACACCTTC.

The rearrangement uses TRBV5-1 and TRBJ1-6; perhaps TRBD1 as D (5 bases). CDR3 size: 16 residues. Per germline, CDR1 SGHRS and CDR2 YFSETQ. Trimming left V 0 bases short and J 6 bases short, with 13 bases between. CDR3 bases: TGCGCCAGCAGCTTGGATCTCGGGGGGTCTAATTCACCCCTCCACTTT. Translation: CASSLDLGGSNSPLHF.